The rows below give T cell receptor beta chains drawn from one sample of a study of cytotoxic CD8 clonotypes in ibrutinib-treated CLL. TCRdb's copy holds only in-frame clones and misses some; the assay was immunoSEQ multiplex PCR. In the table there are 190,000 or so clones, over 60% of which are singletons. The sequencing here drew on PBMCs, taken after 24 months of ibrutinib treatment. These receptors were obtained from a human donor with chronic lymphocytic leukemia. The CDR3 runs from the conserved cysteine through the conserved F or W. Each record gives: J gene, V gene, clone size, D gene, CDR3 DNA, CDR3 protein. D genes are given only for firm matches. Clone sizes are given selectively: once, few, many, or a class where the clone is expanded.

>TRBJ2-1|TRBV19|few|.
TGTGCCAGTATGGGGGACGTCGTTAAGGGGTCCTACAATGAGCAGTTCTTC
CASMGDVVKGSYNEQFF
>TRBJ2-7|TRBV27|.|.
TGTGCCAGCAGTTTACAGGGTTCATACGAGCAGTACTTC
CASSLQGSYEQYF
>TRBJ2-3|TRBV28|.|.
TGTGCCAGCAGTTTAGCCCCCGCCTCTTTAGATACGCAGTATTTT
CASSLAPASLDTQYF
>TRBJ1-1|TRBV27|few|TRBD1
TGTGCCAGCAGCCCAGGGGGGGACAGGGGAGGAACTGAAGCTTTCTTT
CASSPGGDRGGTEAFF
>TRBJ2-1|TRBV6-1|few|.
TGTGCCAGCAGTGATTCTGTCGGGAACTCCTACAATGAGCAGTTCTTC
CASSDSVGNSYNEQFF
>TRBJ2-5|TRBV19|.|TRBD2
TGTGCCAGTAGTATAAGACTAGCTTTTGGGGAGACCCAGTACTTC
CASSIRLAFGETQYF
>TRBJ2-1|TRBV7-9|few|TRBD2
TGTGCCAGCAGAACGGGACTACCTCCGCCGTCCTACAATGAGCAGTTCTTC
CASRTGLPPPSYNEQFF
>TRBJ2-2|TRBV28|.|.
TGTGCCAGCAAGGGTCCCAACACCGGGGAGCTGTTTTTT
CASKGPNTGELFF
>TRBJ2-1|TRBV2|many|TRBD2
TGTGCCAGCAGTGAAAAATCTAGCGGGACGGTTGAGCAGTTCTTC
CASSEKSSGTVEQFF
>TRBJ2-5|TRBV6-6|.|TRBD2
TGTGCCAGCAGACCTGGACTAGCGGAGCAAGAGACCCAGTACTTC
CASRPGLAEQETQYF
>TRBJ2-1|TRBV10-3|.|TRBD2
TGTGCCATCAGTGAGTCGCTGGCTAGCGGGAGGGGTGAGCAGTTCTTC
CAISESLASGRGEQFF
>TRBJ2-3|TRBV7-8|.|.
TGTGCCAGCAGCAGTGGCGCCACAGATACGCAGTATTTT
CASSSGATDTQYF
>TRBJ2-3|TRBV21-1|.|.
TGTGCCAGCAGCAAAGATAGCGGGAGGGAAGGTACGCAGTATTTT
CASSKDSGREGTQYF
>TRBJ2-2|TRBV19|.|TRBD2
TGTGCCAGTAGTCCTAGACTAGCGGGAGGCGGGGAGCTGTTTTTT
CASSPRLAGGGELFF
>TRBJ2-1|TRBV10-1|.|TRBD1
TGCGCCAGCAGTGAGTCGAGGGGACAGGGGGCCAATGAGCAGTTCTTC
CASSESRGQGANEQFF
>TRBJ2-3|TRBV5-4|.|TRBD2
TGTGCCAGCACCACCGACAGCGGGAGGGATTCGGCAGATACGCAGTATTTT
CASTTDSGRDSADTQYF
>TRBJ1-2|TRBV30|.|.
TGTGCCTGGGTGAAAATTGCTAGCTATGGCTACACCTTC
CAWVKIASYGYTF
>TRBJ2-3|TRBV30|.|.
TGTGCCTGGAGTGTATTCAGTGGAAAGGAGGGCACAGATACGCAGTATTTT
CAWSVFSGKEGTDTQYF
>TRBJ2-5|TRBV5-1|.|TRBD2
TGCGCCAGCACCGCTACTAGCGGGAGTTTAGAGACCCAGTACTTC
CASTATSGSLETQYF
>TRBJ2-1|TRBV27|.|.
TGTGCCAGCAGTTTTGAGACAGCCTACAATGAGCAGTTCTTC
CASSFETAYNEQFF
>TRBJ1-1|TRBV27|.|TRBD1
TGTGCCAGCAGGAGGCTGACAGGGGGCGGAACTGAAGCTTTCTTT
CASRRLTGGGTEAFF
>TRBJ2-1|TRBV11-2|.|.
TGTGCCAGCAGCTTAGGGGTCGACGAGCAGTTCTTC
CASSLGVDEQFF
>TRBJ2-7|TRBV13|.|TRBD1
TGTGCCAGCAGCCGGACAGGGGATCCCTACGAGCAGTACTTC
CASSRTGDPYEQYF
>TRBJ1-1|TRBV11-1|.|.
TGTGCCAGCAGCCCCGAACCGGACAAGGTAGCTTTCTTT
CASSPEPDKVAFF
>TRBJ1-2|TRBV4-2|few|.
TGTGCCAGCAGCCAAGATGTGGGTTCTTCGGGCTATGGCTACACCTTC
CASSQDVGSSGYGYTF
>TRBJ1-1|TRBV28|.|.
TGTGCCAGCAGCCGGGCAGTAGAACGAAAGGCTTTCTTT
CASSRAVERKAFF
>TRBJ1-1|TRBV6-5|.|.
TGTGCCAGCAGTTACTCGGTTGCAGACACTGAAGCTTTCTTT
CASSYSVADTEAFF